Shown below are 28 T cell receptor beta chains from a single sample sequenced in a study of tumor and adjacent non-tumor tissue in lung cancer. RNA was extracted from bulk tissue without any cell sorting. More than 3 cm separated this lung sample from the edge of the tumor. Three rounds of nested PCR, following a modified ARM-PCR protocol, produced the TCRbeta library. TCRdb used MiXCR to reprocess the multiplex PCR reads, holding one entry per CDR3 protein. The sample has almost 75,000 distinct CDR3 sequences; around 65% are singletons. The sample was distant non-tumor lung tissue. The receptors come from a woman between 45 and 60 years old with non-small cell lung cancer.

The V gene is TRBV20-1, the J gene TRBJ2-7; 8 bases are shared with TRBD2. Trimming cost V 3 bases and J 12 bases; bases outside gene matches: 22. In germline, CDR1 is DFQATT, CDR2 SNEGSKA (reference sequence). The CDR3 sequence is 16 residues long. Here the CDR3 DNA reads TGCAGTGCTAGGGAGACTGGGAACGGGAGGGCCTACGAGGGGTACTTC. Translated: CSARETGNGRAYEGYF.

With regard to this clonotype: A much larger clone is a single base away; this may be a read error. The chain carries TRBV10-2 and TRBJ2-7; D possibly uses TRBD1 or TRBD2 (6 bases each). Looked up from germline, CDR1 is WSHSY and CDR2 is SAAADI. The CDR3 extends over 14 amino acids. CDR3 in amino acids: CASSGGTSNYDQYF. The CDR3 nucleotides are TGCGCCAGTAGTGGGGGGACAAGTAACTACGATCAGTACTTC.

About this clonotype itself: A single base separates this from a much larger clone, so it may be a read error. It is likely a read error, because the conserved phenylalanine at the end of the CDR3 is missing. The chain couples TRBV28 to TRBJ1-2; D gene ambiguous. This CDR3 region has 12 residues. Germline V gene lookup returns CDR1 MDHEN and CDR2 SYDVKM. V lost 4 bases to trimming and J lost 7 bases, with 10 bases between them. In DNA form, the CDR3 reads TGTGCCAGCAGTTGGGTCAGTCGTGGCTACACCATC. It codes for CASSWVSRGYTI.

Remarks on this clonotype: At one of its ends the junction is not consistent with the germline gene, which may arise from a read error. CDR3 amino acids: CGSSLGKNLQEIQYF. CDR3 nucleotides: TGTGGCAGCAGCTTAGGGAAGAATTTACAAGAGATCCAGTACTTC. The chain is built from TRBV11-2 and TRBJ2-5; D is undetermined. This CDR3 is 15 amino acids long. Germline CDR1 reads SGHAT; CDR2 reads FQNNGV.

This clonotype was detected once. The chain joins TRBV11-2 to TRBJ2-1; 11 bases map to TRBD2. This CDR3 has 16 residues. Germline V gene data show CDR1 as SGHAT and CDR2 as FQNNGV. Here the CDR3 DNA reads TGTACCAACAGCCTAATGACCGGGACTAGCGGACCAGGGCAGTTCTTC. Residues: CTNSLMTGTSGPGQFF.

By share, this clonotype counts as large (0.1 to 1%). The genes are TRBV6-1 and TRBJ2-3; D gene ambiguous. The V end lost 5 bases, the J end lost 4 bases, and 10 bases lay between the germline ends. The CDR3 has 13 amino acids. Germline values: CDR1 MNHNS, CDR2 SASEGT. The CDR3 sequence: CASSRNNADTQYF. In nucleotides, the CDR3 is TGTGCCAGCAGTCGGAACAATGCAGATACGCAGTATTTT.

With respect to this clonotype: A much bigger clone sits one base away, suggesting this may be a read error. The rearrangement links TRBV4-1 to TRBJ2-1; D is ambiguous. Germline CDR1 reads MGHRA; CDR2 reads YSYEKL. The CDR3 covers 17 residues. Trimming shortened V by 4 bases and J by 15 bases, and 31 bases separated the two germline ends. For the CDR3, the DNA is TGCGCCAGCAGCCTCAAGGAGCGCTGCGACGGCCTCTCCGGGCGGTTCTTC. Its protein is CASSLKERCDGLSGRFF.

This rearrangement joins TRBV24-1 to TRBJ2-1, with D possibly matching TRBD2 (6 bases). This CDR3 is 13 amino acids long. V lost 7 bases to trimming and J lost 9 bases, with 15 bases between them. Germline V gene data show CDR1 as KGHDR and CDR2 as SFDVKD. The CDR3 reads CATSRLGVSEQFF. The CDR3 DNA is TGTGCCACCAGCCGACTAGGAGTGAGTGAGCAGTTCTTC.

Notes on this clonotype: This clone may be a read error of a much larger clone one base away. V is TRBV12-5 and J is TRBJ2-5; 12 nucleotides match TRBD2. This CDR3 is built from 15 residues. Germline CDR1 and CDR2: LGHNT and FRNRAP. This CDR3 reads CASGLSRTSGTQQCF. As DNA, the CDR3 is TGTGCTAGTGGTTTGTCCCGGACTAGCGGGACCCAGCAGTGCTTC.

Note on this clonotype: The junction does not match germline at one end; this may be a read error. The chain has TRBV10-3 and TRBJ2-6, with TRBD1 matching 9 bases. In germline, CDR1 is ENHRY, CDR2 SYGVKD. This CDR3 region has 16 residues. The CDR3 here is CAISPGTGTGTNLLTF. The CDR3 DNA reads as TGTGCCATCAGTCCCGGGACAGGGACCGGGACCAACCTCCTGACTTTC.

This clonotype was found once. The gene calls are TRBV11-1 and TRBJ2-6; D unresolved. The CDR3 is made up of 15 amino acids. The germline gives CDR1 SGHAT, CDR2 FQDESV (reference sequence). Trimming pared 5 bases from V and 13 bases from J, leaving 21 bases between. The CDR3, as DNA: TGTGCCAGCAGCAAACAGAGCTCTGGGGTCAATGTCCTGACTTTC. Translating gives CASSKQSSGVNVLTF.

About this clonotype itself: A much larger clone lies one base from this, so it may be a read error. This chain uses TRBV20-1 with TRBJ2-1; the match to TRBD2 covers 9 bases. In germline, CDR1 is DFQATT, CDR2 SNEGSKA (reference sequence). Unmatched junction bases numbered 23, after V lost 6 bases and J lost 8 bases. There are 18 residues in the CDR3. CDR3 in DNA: TGCAGTGCGCTGACTGACAGGCGGACTTGCGGGAGGGCCGATGAGCAGTTCTTC. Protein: CSALTDRRTCGRADEQFF.

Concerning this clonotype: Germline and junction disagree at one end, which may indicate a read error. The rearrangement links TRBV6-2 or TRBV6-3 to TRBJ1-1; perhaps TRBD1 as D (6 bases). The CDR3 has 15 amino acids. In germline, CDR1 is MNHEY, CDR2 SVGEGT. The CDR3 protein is CASSGDRRGYTEAFF. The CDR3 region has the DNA TGTGCCAGCAGTGGTGACAGGCGAGGGTACACTGAAGCTTTCTTC.

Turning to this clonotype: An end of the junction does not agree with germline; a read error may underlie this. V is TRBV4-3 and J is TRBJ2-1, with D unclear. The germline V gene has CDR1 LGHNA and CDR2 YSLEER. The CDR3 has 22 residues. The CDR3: CASSRKPVGPRSQSQRGNEEYF. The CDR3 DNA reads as TGCGCCAGCAGCCGAAAGCCGGTGGGTCCGAGATCACAGAGCCAGCGAGGCAATGAGGAGTACTTC.

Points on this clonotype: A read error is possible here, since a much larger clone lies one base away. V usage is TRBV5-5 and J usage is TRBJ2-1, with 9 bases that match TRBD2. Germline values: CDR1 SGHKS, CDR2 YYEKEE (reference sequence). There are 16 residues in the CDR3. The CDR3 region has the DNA TGTGCCAACAGCTCGCCCCGGATAGCGGGAGATAATGAGCAGTTCTTC. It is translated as CANSSPRIAGDNEQFF.

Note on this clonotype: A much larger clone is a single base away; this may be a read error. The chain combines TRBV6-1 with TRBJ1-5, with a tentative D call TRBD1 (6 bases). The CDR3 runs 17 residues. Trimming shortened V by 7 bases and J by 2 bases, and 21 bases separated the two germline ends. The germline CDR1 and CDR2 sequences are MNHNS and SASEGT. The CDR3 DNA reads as TGTGCCAGCAAGGATTGGGACAAGGGTTGGGGCAATCAGCCCCAGCATTTT. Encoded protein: CASKDWDKGWGNQPQHF.

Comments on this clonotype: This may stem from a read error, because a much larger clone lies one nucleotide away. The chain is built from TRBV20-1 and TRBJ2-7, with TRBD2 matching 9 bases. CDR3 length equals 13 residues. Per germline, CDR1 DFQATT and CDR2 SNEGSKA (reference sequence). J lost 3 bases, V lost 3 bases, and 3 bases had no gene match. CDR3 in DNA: TGCAGTGCTAGTTCTAGCGGGGTCTACGAGCAGTACTTC. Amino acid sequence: CSASSSGVYEQYF.

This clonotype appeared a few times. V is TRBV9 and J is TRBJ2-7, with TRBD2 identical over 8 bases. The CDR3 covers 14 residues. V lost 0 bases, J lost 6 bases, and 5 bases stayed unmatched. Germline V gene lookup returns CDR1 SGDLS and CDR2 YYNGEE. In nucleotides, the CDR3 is TGTGCCAGCAGCGTAGATCAGCGGGAGACCGAGCAGTACTTC. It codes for CASSVDQRETEQYF.

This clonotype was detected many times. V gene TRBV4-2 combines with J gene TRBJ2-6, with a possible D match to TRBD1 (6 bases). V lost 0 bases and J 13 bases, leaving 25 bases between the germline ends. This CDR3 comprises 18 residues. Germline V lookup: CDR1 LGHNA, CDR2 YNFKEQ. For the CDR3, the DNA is TGTGCCAGCAGCCAAGATCAGGGGTCGACAGGAACGTCAGCTGTCCTGACTTTC. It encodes CASSQDQGSTGTSAVLTF.

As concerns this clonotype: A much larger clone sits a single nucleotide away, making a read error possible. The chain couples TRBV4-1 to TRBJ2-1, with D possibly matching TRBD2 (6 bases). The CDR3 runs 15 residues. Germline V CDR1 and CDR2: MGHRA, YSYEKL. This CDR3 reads CANSQEAAGYNEQFF. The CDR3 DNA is TGCGCCAACAGCCAAGAAGCTGCGGGGTACAATGAGCAGTTCTTC.

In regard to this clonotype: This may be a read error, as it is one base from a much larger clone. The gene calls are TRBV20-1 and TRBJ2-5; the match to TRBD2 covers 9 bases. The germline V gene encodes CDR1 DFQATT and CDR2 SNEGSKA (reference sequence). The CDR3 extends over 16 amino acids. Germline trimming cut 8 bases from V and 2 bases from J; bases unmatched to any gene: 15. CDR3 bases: TGCAGTACCTATAGTTTCGCGCTAGCGGGACAAGAGACCCAGTACTTC. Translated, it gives CSTYSFALAGQETQYF.

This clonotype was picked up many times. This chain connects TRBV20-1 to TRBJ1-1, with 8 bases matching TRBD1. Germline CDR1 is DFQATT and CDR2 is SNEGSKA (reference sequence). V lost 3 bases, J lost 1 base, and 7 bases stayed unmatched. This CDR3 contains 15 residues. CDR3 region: CSASGTGQGNTEAFF. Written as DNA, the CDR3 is TGCAGTGCTAGCGGTACTGGACAGGGGAACACTGAAGCTTTCTTT.

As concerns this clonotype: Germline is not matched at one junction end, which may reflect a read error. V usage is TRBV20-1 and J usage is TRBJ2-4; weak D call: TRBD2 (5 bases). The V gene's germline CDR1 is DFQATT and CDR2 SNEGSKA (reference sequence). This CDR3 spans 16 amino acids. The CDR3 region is CSTRDMPDSAKNIQYF. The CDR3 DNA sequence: TGCAGTACTAGAGATATGCCGGACTCGGCCAAAAACATTCAGTACTTC.

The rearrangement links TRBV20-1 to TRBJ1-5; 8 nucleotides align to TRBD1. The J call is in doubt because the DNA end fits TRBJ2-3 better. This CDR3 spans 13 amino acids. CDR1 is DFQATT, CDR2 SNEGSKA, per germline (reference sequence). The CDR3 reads CSAMSGGNQPQYF. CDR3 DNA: TGCAGTGCTATGTCAGGGGGCAACCAGCCCCAGTATTTT.

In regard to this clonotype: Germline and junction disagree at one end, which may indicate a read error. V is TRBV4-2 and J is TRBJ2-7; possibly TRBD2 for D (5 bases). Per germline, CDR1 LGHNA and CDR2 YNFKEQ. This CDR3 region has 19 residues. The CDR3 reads CASSQETRAEVDGGLEQNF. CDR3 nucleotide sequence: TGTGCCAGCAGCCAAGAGACCAGAGCCGAGGTCGATGGAGGCCTCGAGCAGAACTTT.

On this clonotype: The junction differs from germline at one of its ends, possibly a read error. CDR3 region: CATSDQPVQGAGEQYF. Here the CDR3 DNA reads TGTGCCACAAGTGATCAACCGGTACAGGGGGCGGGTGAGCAGTACTTC. The chain uses TRBV24-1 and TRBJ2-7, with 9 bases matching TRBD1. CDR1 is KGHDR, CDR2 SFDVKD, per germline. The CDR3 is 16 amino acids.

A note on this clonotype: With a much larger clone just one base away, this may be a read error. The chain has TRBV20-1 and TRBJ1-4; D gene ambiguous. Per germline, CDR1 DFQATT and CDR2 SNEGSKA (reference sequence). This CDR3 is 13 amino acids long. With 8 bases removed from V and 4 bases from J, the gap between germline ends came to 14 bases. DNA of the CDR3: TGCAGTCCAACGGTACAAAATAATGAAAAACTGTTTTTT. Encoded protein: CSPTVQNNEKLFF.

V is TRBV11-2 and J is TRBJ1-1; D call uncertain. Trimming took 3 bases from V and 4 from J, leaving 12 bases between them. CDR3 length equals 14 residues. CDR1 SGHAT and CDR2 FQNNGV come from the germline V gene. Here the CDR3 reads CASSFAGSITEAFF. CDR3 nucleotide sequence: TGTGCCAGCAGCTTCGCGGGAAGTATCACTGAAGCTTTCTTT.